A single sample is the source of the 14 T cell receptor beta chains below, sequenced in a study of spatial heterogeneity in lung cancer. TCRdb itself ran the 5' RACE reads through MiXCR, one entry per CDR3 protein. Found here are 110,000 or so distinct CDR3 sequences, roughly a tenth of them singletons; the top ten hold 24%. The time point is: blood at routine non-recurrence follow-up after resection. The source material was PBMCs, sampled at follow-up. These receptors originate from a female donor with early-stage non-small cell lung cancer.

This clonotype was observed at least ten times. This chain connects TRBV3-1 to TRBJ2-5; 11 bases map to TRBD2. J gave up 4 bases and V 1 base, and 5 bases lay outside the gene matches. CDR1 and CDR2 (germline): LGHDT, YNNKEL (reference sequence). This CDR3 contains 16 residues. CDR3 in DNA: TGTGCCAGCAGCCAAGTTGTAGCGGGAGGGCGAGAGACCCAGTACTTC. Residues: CASSQVVAGGRETQYF.

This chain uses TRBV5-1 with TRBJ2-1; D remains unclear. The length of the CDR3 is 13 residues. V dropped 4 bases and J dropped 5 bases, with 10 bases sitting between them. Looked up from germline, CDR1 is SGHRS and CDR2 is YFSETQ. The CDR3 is CASSPGPNNEQFF. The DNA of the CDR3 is TGCGCCAGCAGCCCAGGACCCAACAATGAGCAGTTCTTC.

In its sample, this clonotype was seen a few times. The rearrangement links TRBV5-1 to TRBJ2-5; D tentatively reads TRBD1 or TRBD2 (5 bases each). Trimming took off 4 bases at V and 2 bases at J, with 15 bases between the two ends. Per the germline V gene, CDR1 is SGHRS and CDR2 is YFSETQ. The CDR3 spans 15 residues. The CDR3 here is CASSVGAVAQETQYF. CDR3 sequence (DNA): TGCGCCAGCAGCGTCGGGGCAGTGGCGCAAGAGACCCAGTACTTC.

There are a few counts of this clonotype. CDR3: CASKEGGGRNNEQFF. CDR3 nucleotides: TGTGCCAGCAAGGAGGGAGGGGGCAGGAACAATGAGCAGTTCTTC. The chain is built from TRBV28 and TRBJ2-1; TRBD1 or TRBD2 may be the D gene (7 bases each). The germline V gene encodes CDR1 MDHEN and CDR2 SYDVKM. With 7 bases removed from V and 5 bases from J, the gap between germline ends came to 18 bases. This CDR3 contains 15 residues.

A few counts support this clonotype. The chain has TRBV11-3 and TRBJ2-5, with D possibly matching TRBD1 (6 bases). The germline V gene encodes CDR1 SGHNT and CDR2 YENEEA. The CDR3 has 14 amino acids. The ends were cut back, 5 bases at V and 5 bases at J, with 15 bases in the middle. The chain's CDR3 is CASSLGQPGETQYF. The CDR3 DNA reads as TGTGCCAGCAGCCTCGGACAGCCTGGGGAGACCCAGTACTTC.

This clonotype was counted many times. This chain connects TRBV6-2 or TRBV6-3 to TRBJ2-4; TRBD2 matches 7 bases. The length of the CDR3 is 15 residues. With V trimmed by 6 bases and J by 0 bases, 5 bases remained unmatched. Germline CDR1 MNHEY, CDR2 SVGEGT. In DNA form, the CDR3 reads TGTGCCAGCAGAAGGGACTATCAAGCCAAAAACATTCAGTACTTC. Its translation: CASRRDYQAKNIQYF.

CDR3 in amino acids: CASRDTGNPYNEQFF. CDR3 bases: TGTGCCAGCAGAGATACAGGGAACCCCTACAATGAGCAGTTCTTC. The chain uses TRBV27 and TRBJ2-1, with D tentatively TRBD1 (6 bases). Germline values: CDR1 MNHEY, CDR2 SMNVEV (reference sequence). The CDR3 spans 15 residues. The V and J ends lost 6 bases and 2 bases respectively, with 14 bases between them.

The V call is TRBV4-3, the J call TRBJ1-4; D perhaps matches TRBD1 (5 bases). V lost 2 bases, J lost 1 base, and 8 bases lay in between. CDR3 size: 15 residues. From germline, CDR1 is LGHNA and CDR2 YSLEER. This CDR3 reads CASSQWRGTNEKLFF. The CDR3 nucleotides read TGCGCCAGCAGCCAATGGAGGGGAACTAATGAAAAACTGTTTTTT.

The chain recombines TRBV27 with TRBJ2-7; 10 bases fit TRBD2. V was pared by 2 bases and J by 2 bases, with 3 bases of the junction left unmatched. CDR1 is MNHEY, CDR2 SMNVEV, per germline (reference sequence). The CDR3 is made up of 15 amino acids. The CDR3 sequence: CASSLASGSPYEQYF. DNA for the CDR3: TGTGCCAGCAGTTTAGCTAGCGGGAGCCCCTACGAGCAGTACTTC.

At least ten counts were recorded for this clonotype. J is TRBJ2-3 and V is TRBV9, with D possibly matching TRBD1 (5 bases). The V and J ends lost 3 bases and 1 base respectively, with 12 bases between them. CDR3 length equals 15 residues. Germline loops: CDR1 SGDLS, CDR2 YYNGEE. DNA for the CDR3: TGTGCCAGCAGCGAGACAGTTGGAGGCACAGATACGCAGTATTTT. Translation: CASSETVGGTDTQYF.

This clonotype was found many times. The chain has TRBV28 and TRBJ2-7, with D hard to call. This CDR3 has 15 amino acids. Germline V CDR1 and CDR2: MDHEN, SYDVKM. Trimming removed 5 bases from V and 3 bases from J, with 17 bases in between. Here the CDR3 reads CASSRVQITGYEQYF. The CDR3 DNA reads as TGTGCCAGCAGTAGAGTACAGATAACGGGCTACGAGCAGTACTTC.

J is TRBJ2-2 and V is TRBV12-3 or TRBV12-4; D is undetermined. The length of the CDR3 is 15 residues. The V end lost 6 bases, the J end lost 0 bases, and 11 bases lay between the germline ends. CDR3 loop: CASRRLAANTGELFF. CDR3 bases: TGTGCCAGCAGGAGACTGGCGGCGAACACCGGGGAGCTGTTTTTT.

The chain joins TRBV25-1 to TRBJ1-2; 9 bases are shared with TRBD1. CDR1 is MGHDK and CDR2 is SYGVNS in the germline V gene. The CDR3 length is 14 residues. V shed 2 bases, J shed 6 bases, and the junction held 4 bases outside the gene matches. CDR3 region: CASSEQGQGNGYTF. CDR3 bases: TGTGCCAGCAGTGAACAAGGACAGGGGAATGGCTACACCTTC.

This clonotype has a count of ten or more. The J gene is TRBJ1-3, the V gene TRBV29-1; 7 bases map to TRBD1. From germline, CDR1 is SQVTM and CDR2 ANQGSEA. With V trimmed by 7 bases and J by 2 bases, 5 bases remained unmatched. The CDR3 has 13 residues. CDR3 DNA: TGCAGCGGGATGCAGGGGGCTGGAAACACCATATATTTT. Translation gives CSGMQGAGNTIYF.